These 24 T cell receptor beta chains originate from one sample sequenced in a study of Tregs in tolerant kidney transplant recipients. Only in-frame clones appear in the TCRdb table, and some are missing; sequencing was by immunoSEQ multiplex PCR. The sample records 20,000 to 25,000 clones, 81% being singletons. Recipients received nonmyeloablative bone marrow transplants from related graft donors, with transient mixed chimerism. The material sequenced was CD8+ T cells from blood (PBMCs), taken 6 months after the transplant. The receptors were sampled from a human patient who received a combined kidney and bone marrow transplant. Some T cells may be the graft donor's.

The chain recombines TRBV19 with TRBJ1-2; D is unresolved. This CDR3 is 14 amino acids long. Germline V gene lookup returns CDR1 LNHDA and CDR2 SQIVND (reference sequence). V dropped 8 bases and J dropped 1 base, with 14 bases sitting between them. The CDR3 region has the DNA TGTGCCAGTGCCTACACCCCTAGTAACTATGGCTACACCTTC. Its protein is CASAYTPSNYGYTF.

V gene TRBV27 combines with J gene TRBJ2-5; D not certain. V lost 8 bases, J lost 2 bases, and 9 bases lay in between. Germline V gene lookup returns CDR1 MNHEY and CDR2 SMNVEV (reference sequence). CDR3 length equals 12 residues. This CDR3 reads CASGTDQETQYF. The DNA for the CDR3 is TGTGCCAGCGGAACAGATCAAGAGACCCAGTACTTC.

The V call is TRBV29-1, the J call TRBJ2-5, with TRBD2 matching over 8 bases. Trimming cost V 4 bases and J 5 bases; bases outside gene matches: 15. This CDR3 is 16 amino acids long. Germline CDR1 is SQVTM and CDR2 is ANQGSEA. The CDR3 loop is CSVVPAGAKVAETQYF. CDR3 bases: TGCAGCGTTGTCCCAGCGGGAGCGAAAGTTGCGGAGACCCAGTACTTC.

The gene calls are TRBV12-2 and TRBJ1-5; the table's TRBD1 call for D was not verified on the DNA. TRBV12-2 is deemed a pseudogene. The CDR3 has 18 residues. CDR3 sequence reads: CASRLAPYRAGDDQPQHF. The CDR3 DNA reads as TGTGCAAGTCGCTTAGCGCCTTATCGAGCAGGGGATGATCAGCCCCAGCATTTT.

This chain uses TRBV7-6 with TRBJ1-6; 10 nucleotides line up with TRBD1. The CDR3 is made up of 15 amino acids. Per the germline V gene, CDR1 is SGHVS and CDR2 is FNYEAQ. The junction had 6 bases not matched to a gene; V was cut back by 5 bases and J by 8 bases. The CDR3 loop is CASSPGTGAYSPLHF. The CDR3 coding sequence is TGTGCCAGCAGCCCCGGGACAGGGGCTTATTCACCCCTCCACTTT.

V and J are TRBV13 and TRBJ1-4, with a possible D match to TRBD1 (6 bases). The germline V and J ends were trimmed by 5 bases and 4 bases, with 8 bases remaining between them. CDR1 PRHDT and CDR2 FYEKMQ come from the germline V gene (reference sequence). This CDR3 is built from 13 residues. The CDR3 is CASSVRGNEKLFF. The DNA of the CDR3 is TGTGCCAGCAGCGTCAGGGGTAATGAAAAACTGTTTTTT.

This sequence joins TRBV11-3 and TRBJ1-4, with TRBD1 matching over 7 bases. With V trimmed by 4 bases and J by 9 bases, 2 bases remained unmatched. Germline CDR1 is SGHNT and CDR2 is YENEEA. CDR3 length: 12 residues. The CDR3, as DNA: TGTGCCAGCAGCTCAGGGGGTCAAAAACTGTTTTTT. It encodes CASSSGGQKLFF.

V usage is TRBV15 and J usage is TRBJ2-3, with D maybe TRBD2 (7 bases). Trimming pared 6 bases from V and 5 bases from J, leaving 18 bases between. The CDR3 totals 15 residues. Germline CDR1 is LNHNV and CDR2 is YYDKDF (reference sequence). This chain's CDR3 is CATRGGGPGLDTQYF. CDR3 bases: TGTGCCACCAGAGGGGGGGGCCCGGGACTAGATACGCAGTATTTT.

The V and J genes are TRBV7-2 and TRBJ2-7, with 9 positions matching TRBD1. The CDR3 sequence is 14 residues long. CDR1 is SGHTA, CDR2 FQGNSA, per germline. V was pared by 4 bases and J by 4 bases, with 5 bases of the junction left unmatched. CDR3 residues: CASSSGTGQYEQYF. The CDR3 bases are TGTGCCAGCAGCTCCGGGACAGGGCAGTACGAGCAGTACTTC.

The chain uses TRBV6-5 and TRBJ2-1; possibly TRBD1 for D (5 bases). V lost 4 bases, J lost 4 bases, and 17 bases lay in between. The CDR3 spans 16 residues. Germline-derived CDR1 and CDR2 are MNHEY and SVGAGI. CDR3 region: CASSSRQPHPYNEQFF. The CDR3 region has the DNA TGTGCCAGCAGTTCGAGACAGCCCCACCCTTACAATGAGCAGTTCTTC.

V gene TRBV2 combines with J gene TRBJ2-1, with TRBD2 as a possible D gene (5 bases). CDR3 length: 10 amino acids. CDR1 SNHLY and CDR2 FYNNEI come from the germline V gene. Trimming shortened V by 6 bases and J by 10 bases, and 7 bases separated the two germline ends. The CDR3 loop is CASRVAEQFF. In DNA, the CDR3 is TGTGCCAGCAGGGTAGCGGAGCAGTTCTTC. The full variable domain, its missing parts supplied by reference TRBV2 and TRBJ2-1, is EPEVTQTPSHQVTQMGQEVILRCVPISNHLYFYWYRQILGQKVEFLVSFYNNEISEKSEIFDDQFSVERPDGSNFTLKIRSTKLEDSAMYFCASRVAEQFFGPGTRLTVL.

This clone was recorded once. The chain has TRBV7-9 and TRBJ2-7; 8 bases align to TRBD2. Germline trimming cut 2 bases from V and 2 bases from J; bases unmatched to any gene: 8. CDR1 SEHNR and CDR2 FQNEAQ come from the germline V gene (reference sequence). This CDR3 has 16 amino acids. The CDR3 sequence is CASSLQLADLTYEQYF. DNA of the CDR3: TGTGCCAGCAGCTTACAACTAGCGGATCTTACCTACGAGCAGTACTTC.

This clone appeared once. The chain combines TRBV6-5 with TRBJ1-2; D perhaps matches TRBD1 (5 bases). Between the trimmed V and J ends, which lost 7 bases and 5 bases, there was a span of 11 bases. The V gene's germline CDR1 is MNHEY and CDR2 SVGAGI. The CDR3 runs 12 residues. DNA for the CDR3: TGTGCCAGCACAGGGACTGATTATGGCTACACCTTC. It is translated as CASTGTDYGYTF.

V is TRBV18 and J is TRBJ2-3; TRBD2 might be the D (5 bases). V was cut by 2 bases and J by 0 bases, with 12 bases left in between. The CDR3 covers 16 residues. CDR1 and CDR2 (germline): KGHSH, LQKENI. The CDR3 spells CASSPGAAESTDTQYF. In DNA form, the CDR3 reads TGTGCCAGCTCACCAGGAGCGGCGGAAAGCACAGATACGCAGTATTTT.

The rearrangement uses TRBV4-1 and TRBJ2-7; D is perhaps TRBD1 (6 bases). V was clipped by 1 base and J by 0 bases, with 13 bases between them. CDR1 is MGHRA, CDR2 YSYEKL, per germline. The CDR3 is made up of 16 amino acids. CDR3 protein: CASSQGMGQDSYEQYF. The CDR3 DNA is TGCGCCAGCAGCCAAGGAATGGGACAAGACTCCTACGAGCAGTACTTC.

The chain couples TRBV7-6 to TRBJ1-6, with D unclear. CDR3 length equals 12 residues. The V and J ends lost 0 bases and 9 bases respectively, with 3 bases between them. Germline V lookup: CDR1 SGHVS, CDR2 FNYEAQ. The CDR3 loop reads CASSLAGSPLHF. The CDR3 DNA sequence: TGTGCCAGCAGCTTAGCCGGTTCACCCCTCCACTTT.

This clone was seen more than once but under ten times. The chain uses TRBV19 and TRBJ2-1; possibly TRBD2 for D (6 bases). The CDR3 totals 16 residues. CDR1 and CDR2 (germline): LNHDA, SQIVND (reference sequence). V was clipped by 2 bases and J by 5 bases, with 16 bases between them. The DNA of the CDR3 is TGTGCCAGTAGTATATACGGGACTGCGAGCCACAATGAGCAGTTCTTC. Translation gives CASSIYGTASHNEQFF. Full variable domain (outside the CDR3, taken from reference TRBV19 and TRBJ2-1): DGGITQSPKYLFRKEGQNVTLSCEQNLNHDAMYWYRQDPGQGLRLIYYSQIVNDFQKGDIAEGYSVSREKKESFPLTVTSAQKNPTAFYLCASSIYGTASHNEQFFGPGTRLTVL.

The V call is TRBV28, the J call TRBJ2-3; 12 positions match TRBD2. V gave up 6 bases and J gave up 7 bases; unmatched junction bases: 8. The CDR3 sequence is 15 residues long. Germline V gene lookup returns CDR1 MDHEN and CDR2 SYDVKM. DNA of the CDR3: TGTGCCAGCAGCAGACTAGCGGGGGAGGGGAATACGCAGTATTTT. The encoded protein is CASSRLAGEGNTQYF.

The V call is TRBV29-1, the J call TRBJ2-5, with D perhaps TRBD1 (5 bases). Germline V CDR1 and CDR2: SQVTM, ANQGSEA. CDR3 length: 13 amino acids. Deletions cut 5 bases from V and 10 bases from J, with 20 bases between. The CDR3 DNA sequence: TGCAGCGTTTCGCCAGGGCTAGGGGATGACCAGTACTTC. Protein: CSVSPGLGDDQYF.

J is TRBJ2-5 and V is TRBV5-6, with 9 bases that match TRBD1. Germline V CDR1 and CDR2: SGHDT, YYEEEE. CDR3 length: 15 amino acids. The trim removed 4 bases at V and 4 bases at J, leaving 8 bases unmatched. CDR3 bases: TGTGCCAGCAGCGGAGCCGGGACAGGGCCAGAGACCCAGTACTTC. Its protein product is CASSGAGTGPETQYF.

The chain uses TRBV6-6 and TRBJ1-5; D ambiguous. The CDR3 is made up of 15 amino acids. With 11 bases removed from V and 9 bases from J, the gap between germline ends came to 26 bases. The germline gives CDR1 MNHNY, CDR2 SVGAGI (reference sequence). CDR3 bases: TGTGCCCAACACATCGGCTTGCGGCCTGATACGCCCCAGCATTTT. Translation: CAQHIGLRPDTPQHF.

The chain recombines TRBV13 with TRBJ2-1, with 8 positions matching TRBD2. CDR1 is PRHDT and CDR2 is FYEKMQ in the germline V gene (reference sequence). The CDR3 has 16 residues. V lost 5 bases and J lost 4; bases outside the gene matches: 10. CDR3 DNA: TGTGCCAGCAGCGATAGCGGGGACCGCGCATACAATGAGCAGTTCTTC. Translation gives CASSDSGDRAYNEQFF.

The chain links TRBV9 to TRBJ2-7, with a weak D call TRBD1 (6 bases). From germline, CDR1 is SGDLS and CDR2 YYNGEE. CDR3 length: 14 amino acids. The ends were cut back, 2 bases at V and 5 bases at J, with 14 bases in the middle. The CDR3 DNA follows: TGTGCCAGCAGCGTGCACAGGGAGTACGACGAGCAGTACTTC. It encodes CASSVHREYDEQYF.

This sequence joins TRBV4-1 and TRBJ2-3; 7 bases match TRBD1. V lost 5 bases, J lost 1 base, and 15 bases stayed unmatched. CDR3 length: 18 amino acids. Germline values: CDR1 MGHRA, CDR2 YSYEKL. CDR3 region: CASSFRDSSKRRTDTQYF. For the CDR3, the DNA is TGCGCCAGCAGCTTCCGGGACAGCAGTAAAAGACGCACAGATACGCAGTATTTT.